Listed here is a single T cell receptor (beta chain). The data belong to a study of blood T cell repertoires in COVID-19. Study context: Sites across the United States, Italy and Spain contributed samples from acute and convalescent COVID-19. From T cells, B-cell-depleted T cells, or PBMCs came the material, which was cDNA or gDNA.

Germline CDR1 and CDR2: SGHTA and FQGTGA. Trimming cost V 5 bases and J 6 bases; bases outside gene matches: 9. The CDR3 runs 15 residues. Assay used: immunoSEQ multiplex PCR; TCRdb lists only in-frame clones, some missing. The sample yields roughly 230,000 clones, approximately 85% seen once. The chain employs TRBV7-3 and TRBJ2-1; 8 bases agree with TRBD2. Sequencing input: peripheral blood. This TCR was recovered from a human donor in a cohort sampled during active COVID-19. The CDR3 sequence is CASSPHTGGGNEQFF. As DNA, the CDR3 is TGTGCCAGCAGCCCCCACACGGGAGGGGGCAATGAGCAGTTCTTC.